This T cell receptor beta chain was obtained from a study of T-cell memory formation after mild COVID-19. The wider study: TCR clusters largely stayed donor specific.

Study conclusions and caveats: Contracting CD4+ clones lay largely in CM and EM, with CD8+ ones residing in EMRA. Still unconfirmed is whether the second-wave clones peaking on day 37 recognized SARS-CoV-2. There were some responding clones in pre-infection memory, which suggested that cross-reactive memory had joined.

TCRdb re-called the 5' RACE reads through MiXCR, storing one row per CDR3 protein. The sample contains hundreds of thousands of distinct CDR3 sequences, 15% to 20% of which appear only once. As concerns this clonotype: What it binds is unknown.

Per germline, CDR1 SGHVS and CDR2 FQNEAQ. The V segment lost 3 bases and the J segment 7 bases; nucleotides outside the gene matches: 8. The CDR3 length is 15 residues. The chain combines TRBV7-8 with TRBJ2-5, with 10 bases matching TRBD2. This TCR derives from an adult woman who had mild COVID-19 (a few samples of this study predate the infection). Cell type and time point are not known. The sequencing sample was made of PBMCs or a T cell subset sorted from them (not recorded which). This CDR3 is CASSFMTSGPRTQYF. The CDR3 DNA reads as TGTGCCAGCAGCTTTATGACTAGCGGGCCGAGGACCCAGTACTTC. The entire variable domain, with the rest obtained from reference TRBV7-8 and TRBJ2-5, is as follows: GAGVSQSPRYKVAKRGQDVALRCDPISGHVSLFWYQQALGQGPEFLTYFQNEAQLDKSGLPSDRFFAERPEGSVSTLKIQRTQQEDSAVYLCASSFMTSGPRTQYFGPGTRLLVL.